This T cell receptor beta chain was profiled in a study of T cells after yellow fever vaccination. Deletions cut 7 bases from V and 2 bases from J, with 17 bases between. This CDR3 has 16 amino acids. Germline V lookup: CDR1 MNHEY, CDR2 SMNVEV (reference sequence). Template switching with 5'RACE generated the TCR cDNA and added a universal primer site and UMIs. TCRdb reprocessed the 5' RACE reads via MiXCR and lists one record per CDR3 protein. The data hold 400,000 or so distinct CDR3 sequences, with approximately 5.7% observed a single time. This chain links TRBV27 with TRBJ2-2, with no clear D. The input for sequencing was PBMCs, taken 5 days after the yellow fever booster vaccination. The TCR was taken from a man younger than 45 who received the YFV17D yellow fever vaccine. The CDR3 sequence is CASKVRVADNTGELFF. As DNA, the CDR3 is TGTGCCAGCAAAGTCCGGGTTGCAGATAACACCGGGGAGCTGTTTTTT.